Below, 28 T cell receptor beta chains from the same sample are listed, as sequenced in a study of shared clonotypes between healthy human individuals. Profiling relied on immunoSEQ multiplex PCR, and the TCRdb table lists in-frame clones only, not all of them. The sample lists 2,100,000 or so clones, nearly 97% seen once, with roughly 0.13% in the top ten. The sequencing input was naive CD4+ T cells sorted from blood. Subset noted: CD45RA+ positively selected. The receptor source for this set is a man in his late teens or twenties in good health.

The chain joins TRBV21-1 to TRBJ2-1; TRBD2, the D gene given by the table, was not confirmed from the DNA. TRBV21-1 is listed as a pseudogene. The CDR3 length is 17 residues. CDR3 region: CASSKEDSEYYYNEQFF. DNA for the CDR3: TGTGCCAGCAGCAAAGAAGATAGCGAATACTATTACAATGAGCAGTTCTTC.

The rearrangement links TRBV28 to TRBJ1-2; a weak D match, TRBD1 (5 bases). With 6 bases removed from V and 8 bases from J, the gap between germline ends came to 13 bases. The CDR3 totals 12 residues. Germline V gene sequence: CDR1 MDHEN, CDR2 SYDVKM. This CDR3 is CASSPGVRGYTF. The CDR3 region has the DNA TGTGCCAGCAGCCCGGGGGTGCGGGGCTACACCTTC.

The CDR3 DNA reads as TGTGCCAGCTCACCCGGCCTGGAACAGCCCCAGCATTTT. Translating gives CASSPGLEQPQHF. The chain recombines TRBV18 with TRBJ1-5; D unclear. The germline V gene has CDR1 KGHSH and CDR2 LQKENI. CDR3 length: 13 amino acids. Trimming cost V 3 bases and J 7 bases, with 10 bases left between them.

The chain joins TRBV28 to TRBJ2-5; TRBD1 matches at 9 bases. V was clipped by 3 bases and J by 7 bases; unmatched bases: 6. This CDR3 spans 14 amino acids. Looked up from germline, CDR1 is MDHEN and CDR2 is SYDVKM. The CDR3 spells CASSFRDRDGTQYF. CDR3 nucleotides: TGTGCCAGCAGTTTCCGGGACAGGGACGGGACCCAGTACTTC.

This chain links TRBV5-1 with TRBJ2-7, with 11 bases fitting TRBD1. The CDR3 covers 15 residues. CDR1 is SGHRS, CDR2 YFSETQ, per germline. V trimming: 4 bases; J trimming: 6 bases; junction bases outside the gene matches: 9. The CDR3 region is CASSTQDRGLGEQYF. Here the CDR3 DNA reads TGCGCCAGCAGCACGCAGGACAGGGGGCTGGGCGAGCAGTACTTC.

The chain uses TRBV4-1 and TRBJ2-3; 11 nucleotides agree with TRBD2. The germline CDR1 and CDR2 sequences are MGHRA and YSYEKL. The V and J ends lost 0 bases and 0 bases, in that order; junction bases with no gene match: 11. CDR3 length equals 20 residues. The CDR3 reads CASSQDQGLAATTSTDTQYF. The CDR3 DNA reads TGCGCCAGCAGCCAAGACCAGGGACTAGCGGCGACTACTAGCACAGATACGCAGTATTTT.

In DNA form, the CDR3 reads TGTGCCAGCAGACCGACGGGTGAGGGAGAGACCCAGTACTTC. It encodes CASRPTGEGETQYF. The genes are TRBV7-6 and TRBJ2-5; a weak D match, TRBD2 (5 bases). CDR3 length: 14 residues. The germline V and J ends were trimmed by 6 bases and 4 bases, with 15 bases remaining between them. Germline lookup yields CDR1 SGHVS and CDR2 FNYEAQ.

The chain is built from TRBV11-3 and TRBJ2-7; TRBD1 might be the D (6 bases). With 5 bases removed from V and 3 bases from J, the gap between germline ends came to 8 bases. This CDR3 is 12 amino acids long. CDR1 is SGHNT, CDR2 YENEEA, per germline. CDR3 coding DNA: TGTGCCAGCAGCAAGGACAGCTACGAGCAGTACTTC. Translation: CASSKDSYEQYF.

The chain is built from TRBV7-2 and TRBJ1-3; D is unresolved. This CDR3 is built from 14 residues. V was trimmed by 2 bases and J by 2 bases, leaving 7 bases between them. The germline CDR1 and CDR2 sequences are SGHTA and FQGNSA. Here the CDR3 reads CASSLIQAGNTIYF. The CDR3 bases are TGTGCCAGCAGCTTAATTCAAGCTGGAAACACCATATATTTT. Full variable domain (remainder filled in from reference TRBV7-2 and TRBJ1-3): GAGVSQSPSNKVTEKGKDVELRCDPISGHTALYWYRQSLGQGLEFLIYFQGNSAPDKSGLPSDRFSAERTGGSVSTLTIQRTQQEDSAVYLCASSLIQAGNTIYFGEGSWLTVV.

The rearrangement uses TRBV2 and TRBJ2-5, with D tentatively TRBD1 (5 bases). The CDR3 spans 14 residues. Trimming pared 1 base from V and 5 bases from J, leaving 11 bases between. Germline V CDR1 and CDR2: SNHLY, FYNNEI. CDR3 DNA sequence: TGTGCCAGCAGTGAAGTTGTCAGGGCGGAGACCCAGTACTTC. Its translation is CASSEVVRAETQYF.

The V call is TRBV14, the J call TRBJ2-7; TRBD1 or TRBD2 may be the D gene (5 bases each). Per the germline V gene, CDR1 is SGHDN and CDR2 is FVKESK. Trimming took off 4 bases at V and 5 bases at J, with 21 bases between the two ends. This CDR3 region has 16 residues. CDR3 amino acids: CASSPTLGVYPNEQYF. CDR3 sequence (DNA): TGTGCCAGCAGCCCAACTCTGGGGGTTTACCCCAACGAGCAGTACTTC.

For this clone: One end of the junction varies from germline; a read error may be responsible. V is TRBV7-9 and J is TRBJ2-7; 8 nucleotides align to TRBD1. The CDR3 runs to 14 residues. CDR1 SEHNR and CDR2 FQNEAQ come from the germline V gene (reference sequence). The CDR3 sequence: CASSLTLIGQGLGF. The CDR3 bases are TGTGCCAGCAGCCTTACTTTAATTGGACAGGGTTTAGGCTTC.

Details on this clone: In the same sample, other DNA sequences code for this CDR3. V is TRBV5-4 and J is TRBJ2-3; D ambiguous. CDR3 length equals 12 residues. Between the trimmed V and J ends, which lost 1 base and 1 base, there was a span of 1 base. Per germline, CDR1 SGHNT and CDR2 YYREEE (reference sequence). The DNA for the CDR3 is TGTGCCAGCAGCTTGCGCACAGATACGCAGTATTTT. Its translation is CASSLRTDTQYF.

This sequence joins TRBV6-4 and TRBJ2-3; no firm D call. This CDR3 is built from 15 residues. Germline assignment: CDR1 MRHNA and CDR2 SNTAGT. Trimming removed 2 bases at V and 1 base at J, with 10 bases between. CDR3 nucleotide sequence: TGTGCCAGCAGTGACGGCAGGTTGGGCACAGATACGCAGTATTTT. It yields the protein CASSDGRLGTDTQYF.

The rearrangement links TRBV11-2 to TRBJ2-1; TRBD1 matches 7 bases. This CDR3 has 15 residues. Trimming removed 5 bases from V and 6 bases from J; junction bases left unmatched: 10. Germline-derived CDR1 and CDR2 are SGHAT and FQNNGV. CDR3 sequence (DNA): TGTGCCAGCAGCGTTACAGGGGCCTTGGGCAATGAGCAGTTCTTC. Residues: CASSVTGALGNEQFF.

This chain links TRBV30 with TRBJ2-1; 9 bases are shared with TRBD1. V gave up 0 bases and J gave up 1 base; unmatched junction bases: 7. CDR1 and CDR2 (germline): GTSNPN, SVGIG (reference sequence). The CDR3 contains 17 residues. CDR3 DNA sequence: TGTGCCTGGAGTGTAAAAGGACAGGGGTCGTCCTACAATGAGCAGTTCTTC. It translates to CAWSVKGQGSSYNEQFF.

The chain couples TRBV7-2 to TRBJ1-4; no firm D call. Germline CDR1 is SGHTA and CDR2 is FQGNSA. This CDR3 comprises 16 residues. V lost 7 bases, J lost 0 bases, and 15 bases lay in between. The chain's CDR3 is CASTIRGTSTNEKLFF. CDR3 bases: TGTGCCAGCACCATCCGAGGCACCTCAACTAATGAAAAACTGTTTTTT.

The rearrangement links TRBV30 to TRBJ1-4; TRBD1 is a possible D gene (5 bases). The V end lost 3 bases, the J end lost 3 bases, and 17 bases lay between the germline ends. The CDR3 is made up of 16 amino acids. Per germline, CDR1 GTSNPN and CDR2 SVGIG (reference sequence). The CDR3 reads CAWRGAPGAPNEKLFF. The CDR3 region has the DNA TGTGCCTGGAGAGGGGCCCCTGGTGCTCCTAATGAAAAACTGTTTTTT.

This sequence joins TRBV5-1 and TRBJ2-1, with D perhaps matching TRBD2 (6 bases). Germline-derived CDR1 and CDR2 are SGHRS and YFSETQ. The CDR3 loop spans 15 amino acids. V shed 2 bases and J shed 8 bases, with 17 bases lying between them. CDR3 bases: TGCGCCAGCAGCTTCTCCCCCGGGAGTCTCGATGAGCAGTTCTTC. Residues: CASSFSPGSLDEQFF. The full variable domain, completed using reference TRBV5-1 and TRBJ2-1, is KAGVTQTPRYLIKTRGQQVTLSCSPISGHRSVSWYQQTPGQGLQFLFEYFSETQRNKGNFPGRFSGRQFSNSRSEMNVSTLELGDSALYLCASSFSPGSLDEQFFGPGTRLTVL.

The chain combines TRBV25-1 with TRBJ2-2, with D hard to call. The V gene's germline CDR1 is MGHDK and CDR2 SYGVNS. The CDR3 sequence is 14 residues long. The V end was cut by 4 bases, the J end by 4 bases, with 10 bases between. The CDR3 region is CASSATASTGELFF. CDR3 DNA sequence: TGTGCCAGCAGTGCAACAGCAAGCACCGGGGAGCTGTTTTTT.

This chain links TRBV9 with TRBJ2-1; 7 bases line up with TRBD2. The CDR3 consists of 18 residues. V gave up 1 base and J gave up 3 bases; unmatched junction bases: 13. Germline-derived CDR1 and CDR2 are SGDLS and YYNGEE. The CDR3, as DNA: TGTGCCAGCAGCGTAACTGTGGGGGAGGGTGTGATCTACAATGAGCAGTTCTTC. It codes for CASSVTVGEGVIYNEQFF.

V gene TRBV5-1 combines with J gene TRBJ2-5; 11 bases align to TRBD2. Per the germline V gene, CDR1 is SGHRS and CDR2 is YFSETQ. J was trimmed by 5 bases and V by 3 bases; bases with no gene match: 12. The CDR3 length is 17 residues. The CDR3 region is CASSSYSGTSGRETQYF. The DNA for the CDR3 is TGCGCCAGCAGCTCGTATTCCGGGACTAGCGGACGCGAGACCCAGTACTTC. The full variable domain, with the rest looked up from reference TRBV5-1 and TRBJ2-5, is KAGVTQTPRYLIKTRGQQVTLSCSPISGHRSVSWYQQTPGQGLQFLFEYFSETQRNKGNFPGRFSGRQFSNSRSEMNVSTLELGDSALYLCASSSYSGTSGRETQYFGPGTRLLVL.

The rearrangement links TRBV7-2 to TRBJ2-7; D ambiguous. This CDR3 has 12 amino acids. Looked up from germline, CDR1 is SGHTA and CDR2 is FQGNSA. V was shortened by 2 bases and J by 6 bases, with 8 bases between the two germline ends. The chain's CDR3 is CASSLNRIEQYF. Written as DNA, the CDR3 is TGTGCCAGCAGCTTAAATCGCATCGAGCAGTACTTC.

Comment on this clone: Other nucleotide sequences from this sample produce the same CDR3. The chain uses TRBV9 and TRBJ2-3; D gene unclear. The CDR3 has 12 amino acids. The ends were cut back, 4 bases at V and 3 bases at J, with 6 bases in the middle. Germline assignment: CDR1 SGDLS and CDR2 YYNGEE. The CDR3 region is CASSRATDTQYF. DNA for the CDR3: TGTGCCAGCAGCCGAGCAACAGATACGCAGTATTTT. Drawing the rest from reference TRBV9 and TRBJ2-3, the complete variable domain is DSGVTQTPKHLITATGQRVTLRCSPRSGDLSVYWYQQSLDQGLQFLIQYYNGEERAKGNILERFSAQQFPDLHSELNLSSLELGDSALYFCASSRATDTQYFGPGTRLTVL.

Written as DNA, the CDR3 is TGTGCCAGCAGTGAATTTCGGGTCGGCTACACCTTC. Translating it yields CASSEFRVGYTF. The rearrangement joins TRBV6-1 to TRBJ1-2; D gene ambiguous. CDR3 length: 12 amino acids. V lost 2 bases, J lost 8 bases, and 9 bases lay in between. In germline, CDR1 is MNHNS, CDR2 SASEGT.

The V call is TRBV29-1, the J call TRBJ1-4; 8 bases are shared with TRBD1. The length of the CDR3 is 13 residues. Germline V gene data show CDR1 as SQVTM and CDR2 as ANQGSEA. The V segment lost 7 bases and the J segment 8 bases; nucleotides outside the gene matches: 9. CDR3 in DNA: TGCAGCGGCCAGACAGGGGTGAGCGAAAAACTGTTTTTT. It codes for CSGQTGVSEKLFF.

A note on this clone: The sample holds other DNA sequences that translate to the same CDR3. The chain joins TRBV5-1 to TRBJ1-1, with D unclear. The germline gives CDR1 SGHRS, CDR2 YFSETQ. The CDR3 covers 14 residues. With 0 bases removed from V and 1 base from J, the gap between germline ends came to 7 bases. This chain's CDR3 is CASSLERANTEAFF. Written as DNA, the CDR3 is TGCGCCAGCAGCTTGGAACGGGCGAACACTGAAGCTTTCTTT.

The V and J genes are TRBV4-3 and TRBJ2-3; possibly TRBD2 for D (6 bases). The germline gives CDR1 LGHNA, CDR2 YSLEER. The V end was cut by 0 bases, the J end by 5 bases, with 12 bases between. The CDR3 is 15 amino acids. The DNA for the CDR3 is TGCGCCAGCAGCCAAGAGAGGAGGGGCGTAGATACGCAGTATTTT. This translates into CASSQERRGVDTQYF.